This T cell receptor beta chain came from a study of cytomegalovirus exposure and HLA in healthy donors. At the level of the study: Researchers previously reported finding about 110 million unique TCR beta sequences from about 179 million T cells. Caucasian-associated ancestry cluster membership applied to about 83% of approximately 400 genotyped donors.

Unmatched junction bases numbered 7, after V lost 2 bases and J lost 8 bases. The CDR3 consists of 16 residues. Germline V gene lookup returns CDR1 MNHEY and CDR2 SMNVEV (reference sequence). Vbeta (60) and Jbeta (13) primers were used in the PCR. In the authors' methods: Later reanalysis found 80 million or so unique TCR beta chains, around 9.9 million of them shared. TCRdb's copy holds only in-frame clones and misses some; the assay was immunoSEQ multiplex PCR. V and J calls and clone size are those listed in that table; D and trimming were worked out from the DNA. The sample includes roughly 220,000 clones, around 86% seen only once; the top ten take less than 3%.

Sequencing was carried out using PBMCs. The chain links TRBV27 to TRBJ2-5; 14 nucleotides match TRBD2. The clonotype comes from a woman between 40 and 50 years old in good health and CMV-seronegative. The CDR3 is CASSLVGTSGSVTQYF. The CDR3, as DNA: TGTGCCAGCAGTTTAGTAGGGACTAGCGGGAGTGTTACCCAGTACTTC.